This paragraph covers one T cell receptor beta chain sequence. Its antigen is unidentified. The data derive from a study of T cell responses to AZD1222 COVID-19 vaccine. Notes on the study in general: White British people made up most donors, females outnumbered males, and clonal diversity was possibly underestimated. Compared with day 0, the breadth and depth of the Spike-specific TCR repertoire rose significantly after two doses of AZD1222.

Germline loops: CDR1 KGHSH, CDR2 LQKENI. V lost 4 bases and J lost 3; bases outside the gene matches: 5. The CDR3 is 14 amino acids. This table comes from immunoSEQ multiplex PCR, and its TCRdb copy is limited to in-frame clones, with some not included. The data contain roughly 150,000 clones, 75% to 95% of them singletons. The sample in question was peripheral blood, obtained on day 0 of AZD1222 vaccination. J is TRBJ2-7 and V is TRBV18; 8 bases agree with TRBD1. The receptor comes from an adult in good health. In nucleotides, the CDR3 is TGTGCCAGCTCACTCGGACAGGGCTACTACGAGCAGTACTTC. Translating it yields CASSLGQGYYEQYF.